This TCR beta chain was recovered during a study of T cells of healthy individuals. TCRdb reprocessed the 5' RACE reads with MiXCR, giving one entry per CDR3 protein. The sample yields around 83,000 distinct CDR3 sequences, roughly 5.1% seen once. This clonotype was detected only a few times. The receptor was isolated from a female donor in good health.

CDR3 protein: CASSPGLEQYF. In DNA, the CDR3 is TGTGCCAGCAGCCCAGGACTCGAGCAGTACTTC. J is TRBJ2-7 and V is TRBV7-2; maybe TRBD2 (5 bases). Trimming stripped 5 bases from V and 6 bases from J, with 8 bases between. Germline V lookup: CDR1 SGHTA, CDR2 FQGNSA. CDR3 length: 11 residues.